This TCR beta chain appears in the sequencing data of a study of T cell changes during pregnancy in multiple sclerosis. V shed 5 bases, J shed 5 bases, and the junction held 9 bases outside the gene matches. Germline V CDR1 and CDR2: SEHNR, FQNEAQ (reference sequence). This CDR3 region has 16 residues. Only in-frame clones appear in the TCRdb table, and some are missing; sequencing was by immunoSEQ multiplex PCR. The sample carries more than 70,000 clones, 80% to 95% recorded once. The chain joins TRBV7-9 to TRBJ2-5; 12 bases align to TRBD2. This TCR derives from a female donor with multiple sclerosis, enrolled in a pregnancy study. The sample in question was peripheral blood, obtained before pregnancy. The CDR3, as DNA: TGTGCCAGCAGCAGGCGGACTAGCGGGGTGGGGGAGACCCAGTACTTC. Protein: CASSRRTSGVGETQYF.